This entry is about one T cell receptor (beta chain). What it binds is not known. The sample is drawn from a study of cytomegalovirus exposure and HLA in healthy donors. Overall study context: It was reported in a later analysis that the same platform had been used for the 120 validation repertoires as for the roughly 650 first-cohort repertoires. Study outcomes and limitations: The tendency of first-cohort TCR clusters to co-occur in the 120 or so validation repertoires emerged from a later analysis.

Per germline, CDR1 LNHDA and CDR2 SQIVND (reference sequence). The germline V and J ends were trimmed by 5 bases and 0 bases, with 11 bases remaining between them. The CDR3 loop spans 14 amino acids. Donors came from a validation cohort of some 130 subjects, distinct from the first 666-subject cohort. Assay used: immunoSEQ multiplex PCR; TCRdb lists only in-frame clones, some missing. The sample has roughly 250,000 clones; approximately 84% are singletons. The sample was PBMCs. This receptor was identified in a woman aged 30 to 39 in good health and CMV-seropositive. This chain uses TRBV19 with TRBJ2-7; no definite D call. This CDR3 reads CASSLAGSSYEQYF. Written as DNA, the CDR3 is TGTGCCAGTAGTTTGGCAGGTAGCTCCTACGAGCAGTACTTC.